These T cell receptor beta chains were read from a single sample in a study of blood T cell repertoires in COVID-19. Clones were read by immunoSEQ multiplex PCR, and TCRdb kept only the in-frame ones, dropping some. The sample records over 90,000 clones, nearly 90% being singletons. The sample consisted of peripheral blood. The receptors here all came from a man over 45 in a cohort sampled during active COVID-19. CDR3s include the opening cysteine and the closing phenylalanine or tryptophan. A D gene is named only where the DNA matches it firmly. Size values are once, few and many counts, or a class for expanded clones, and some rows have none.

cdr3_nt | cdr3_aa | clone_size | v_call | d_call | j_call
TGTGCCAGCAGCCAAGATCATGGCGGGGAGACCCAGTACTTC | CASSQDHGGETQYF | - | TRBV3-1/TRBV3-2 | - | TRBJ2-5
TGTGCCAGCAGCTTACAGGGGGAGTACTATGGCTACACCTTC | CASSLQGEYYGYTF | once | TRBV11-1 | TRBD1 | TRBJ1-2
TGTGCCAGCAGCTTGGAAAGGAGCTCCTATAATTCACCCCTCCACTTT | CASSLERSSYNSPLHF | many | TRBV5-6 | - | TRBJ1-6
TGTGCCAGCAGCGTCGGTAGTCTAGGGGCCAACGTCCTGACTTTC | CASSVGSLGANVLTF | - | TRBV9 | - | TRBJ2-6
TGTGCCAGCAGACGGGACAGTATGGATACGCAGTATTTT | CASRRDSMDTQYF | - | TRBV7-9 | TRBD1 | TRBJ2-3
TGTGCCAGCAGCCAAGATACATGGGGAGGAAGAGAGCAGTTCTTC | CASSQDTWGGREQFF | - | TRBV3-1/TRBV3-2 | - | TRBJ2-1
TGTGCCAGCCGTCCTGGCGGGAGCACAGATACGCAGTATTTT | CASRPGGSTDTQYF | - | TRBV4-2 | - | TRBJ2-3
TGCGCCAGCAGCCGGGACAGGGAAACAGATACGCAGTATTTT | CASSRDRETDTQYF | - | TRBV4-3 | TRBD1 | TRBJ2-3
TGTGCCAGCAGTGAAGGGGGGGTTAGCACAGATACGCAGTATTTT | CASSEGGVSTDTQYF | - | TRBV6-1 | - | TRBJ2-3
TGTGCCAGTAGAACTATTGACAATGAGCAGTTCTTC | CASRTIDNEQFF | - | TRBV19 | - | TRBJ2-1
TGTGCCAGCTGCCAAGGGGGCGACTATGGCTACACCTTC | CASCQGGDYGYTF | - | TRBV28 | TRBD1 | TRBJ1-2
TGTGCCAGCACCTCGGGGGTGACTGAAGCTTTCTTT | CASTSGVTEAFF | - | TRBV25-1 | - | TRBJ1-1
TGTGCCAGCTCAGGACAATCCTACGAGCAGTACTTC | CASSGQSYEQYF | - | TRBV18 | - | TRBJ2-7
TGTGCCAGCAGCCGAGGTTCAGATACGCAGTATTTT | CASSRGSDTQYF | - | TRBV3-1/TRBV3-2 | - | TRBJ2-3
TGTGCCAGCAGCCCGAAAGCGGGGGGGTTCACAGATACGCAGTATTTT | CASSPKAGGFTDTQYF | - | TRBV7-2 | TRBD2 | TRBJ2-3
TGTGCCAGCAGTTTGCCCGGGAACACTGAAGCTTTCTTT | CASSLPGNTEAFF | - | TRBV28 | - | TRBJ1-1
TGTGCCAGCAGCCCCAGGGGAGGGGTAAATTCACCCCTCCACTTT | CASSPRGGVNSPLHF | - | TRBV6-5 | - | TRBJ1-6
TGTGCCACCAAGGACAGCCACGACAACAACTATGGCTACACCTTC | CATKDSHDNNYGYTF | - | TRBV24-1 | - | TRBJ1-2
TGCGCCAGCAGCCAAGGACAGGGCCCCTACAATGAGCAGTTCTTC | CASSQGQGPYNEQFF | - | TRBV4-3 | TRBD1 | TRBJ2-1
TGTGCCAGCAGCCGACAGGACCCCACCCAAGAGACCCAGTACTTC | CASSRQDPTQETQYF | - | TRBV5-5 | - | TRBJ2-5
TGTGCCAGCAGCCGGGGACTAGCGGGGGGCGAGCAGTACTTC | CASSRGLAGGEQYF | - | TRBV9 | TRBD2 | TRBJ2-7
TGTGCCAGCAGCGTATGGGGTTCAGGGGATACGCAGTATTTT | CASSVWGSGDTQYF | once | TRBV9 | - | TRBJ2-3
TGTGCCACCAGCAACTACCTCACAGGGCTGGAGACCCAGTACTTC | CATSNYLTGLETQYF | - | TRBV15 | - | TRBJ2-5
TGCGCCAGCAGCCAAGGGGGCCGGACAGATACGCAGTATTTT | CASSQGGRTDTQYF | - | TRBV4-3 | - | TRBJ2-3
TGTGCCAGCAGCGAGTGGGGGACAGGAGATAATTCACCCCTCCACTTT | CASSEWGTGDNSPLHF | - | TRBV3-1/TRBV3-2 | TRBD1 | TRBJ1-6